Given below is one T cell receptor beta chain in context. Germline V gene data show CDR1 as MDHEN and CDR2 as SYDVKM. The ends were cut back, 6 bases at V and 2 bases at J, with 17 bases in the middle. The CDR3 has 15 amino acids. The entry originates in a study of blood T cell repertoires in COVID-19. Study as a whole: Samples taken during acute and convalescent COVID-19 were collected in the United States, Italy and Spain.

Assay: immunoSEQ multiplex PCR; the TCRdb copy retains only in-frame clones and omits some. The sample records about 100,000 clones, 85% to 95% being singletons. This clonotype originated in a man aged 45-60 years with active COVID-19. The sequenced material came from peripheral blood. V is TRBV28 and J is TRBJ2-7, with D possibly TRBD2 on 5 matching bases. CDR3 in DNA: TGTGCCAGCAGCCCCCCACACTCGCGGGCCTACGAGCAGTACTTC. Protein product: CASSPPHSRAYEQYF.